This entry is about one T cell receptor (beta chain). Described time point: 2014-2015 season, pre-vaccination. This entry belongs to a study of follicular helper T cells after annual influenza vaccination. Study summary: Some donors were sampled over the 2013-2014, 2014-2015 and 2015-2016 vaccinations.

The CDR3 has 14 residues. Produced via immunoSEQ multiplex PCR; TCRdb's table is partial and in-frame only. The table lists some 8,300 clones, roughly 82% of them singletons. The source was CXCR5+ CD38- circulating T follicular helper cells from blood, collected on the day of influenza vaccination. Subset defined: circulating Tfh, non-naive CD4+CXCR5+PD-1+ (ICOS+CD38+ or ICOS-CD38-). The chain carries TRBV21-1 and TRBJ2-1; TRBD2 is taken as the D call from the table, unchecked against the DNA. TRBV21-1 is a known pseudogene. This clonotype was sampled from an adult who received the influenza vaccine. CDR3 sequence (DNA): TGTGCCAGCGTCGGGGGGACGGGATACAATGAGCAGTTCTTC. Amino acid sequence: CASVGGTGYNEQFF.